This T cell receptor beta chain originates from a study of blood T cell repertoires in COVID-19. Clones were sequenced by immunoSEQ multiplex PCR, and TCRdb holds only the in-frame ones, with some missing. Altogether fewer than 200,000 clones are present, around 88% being singletons, with the ten largest covering around a fifth. V gave up 3 bases and J gave up 4 bases; unmatched junction bases: 5. The germline CDR1 and CDR2 sequences are MNHNS and SASEGT. This CDR3 region has 15 residues. This clone was seen just once. The TCR sequence derives from a woman aged 70 to 79 who had recovered from COVID-19. The sample comprised peripheral blood. This chain connects TRBV6-1 to TRBJ2-3; 9 nucleotides match TRBD2. The chain's CDR3 is CASSDKGLAPDTQYF. In DNA form, the CDR3 reads TGTGCCAGCAGTGATAAGGGACTAGCCCCAGATACGCAGTATTTT.